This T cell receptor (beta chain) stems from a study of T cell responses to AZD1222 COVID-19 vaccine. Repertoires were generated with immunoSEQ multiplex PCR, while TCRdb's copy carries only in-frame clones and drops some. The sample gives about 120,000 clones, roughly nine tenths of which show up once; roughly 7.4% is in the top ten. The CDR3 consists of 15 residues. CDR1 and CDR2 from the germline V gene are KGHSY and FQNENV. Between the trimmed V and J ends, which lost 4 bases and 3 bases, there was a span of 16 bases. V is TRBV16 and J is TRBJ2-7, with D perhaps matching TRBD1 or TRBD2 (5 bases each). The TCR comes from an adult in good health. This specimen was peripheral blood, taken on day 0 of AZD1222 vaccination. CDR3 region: CASSPPLGTYYEQYF. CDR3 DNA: TGTGCCAGCAGCCCCCCCCTCGGGACCTACTACGAGCAGTACTTC.